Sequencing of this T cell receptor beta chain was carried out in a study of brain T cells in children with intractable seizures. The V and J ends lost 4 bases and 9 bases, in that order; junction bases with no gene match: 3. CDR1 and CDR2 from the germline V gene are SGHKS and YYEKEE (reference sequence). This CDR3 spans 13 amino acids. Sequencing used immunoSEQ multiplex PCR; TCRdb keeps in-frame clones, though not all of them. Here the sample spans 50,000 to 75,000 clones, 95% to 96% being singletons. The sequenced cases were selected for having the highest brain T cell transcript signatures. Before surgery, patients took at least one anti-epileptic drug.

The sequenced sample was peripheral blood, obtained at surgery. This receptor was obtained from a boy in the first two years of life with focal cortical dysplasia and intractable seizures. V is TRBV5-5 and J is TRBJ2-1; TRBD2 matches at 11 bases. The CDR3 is CASSQTSGTEQFF. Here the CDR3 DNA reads TGTGCCAGCAGCCAGACTAGCGGGACTGAGCAGTTCTTC.